This passage covers 30 T cell receptor beta chains from one sample sequenced in a study of T cells in Graves' hyperthyroidism and ophthalmopathy. The investigators amplified TCR beta CDR3 regions from RNA transcripts. When the TCR CDR3 underwent first-round RT-PCR, the HTBI primer set was used. TCRdb re-called the multiplex PCR reads through MiXCR, storing one row per CDR3 protein. The sample shows approximately 600,000 distinct CDR3 sequences, approximately 14% of them seen only once. The sequenced sample consisted of blood. The source is a woman between 18 and 29 years old with Graves' ophthalmopathy.

This clonotype was seen only a few times. The chain uses TRBV20-1 and TRBJ2-7, with D perhaps TRBD1 (6 bases). V shed 0 bases and J shed 6 bases, with 15 bases lying between them. Per germline, CDR1 DFQATT and CDR2 SNEGSKA (reference sequence). The length of the CDR3 is 14 residues. CDR3 protein: CSARDEGVLSEQYF. The DNA of the CDR3 is TGCAGTGCTAGAGATGAGGGGGTTCTGAGCGAGCAGTACTTC.

This clonotype was observed a few times. V is TRBV4-2 and J is TRBJ2-2; possible D gene TRBD1, 5 bases. With 0 bases removed from V and 6 bases from J, the gap between germline ends came to 8 bases. CDR3 length equals 14 residues. The germline gives CDR1 LGHNA, CDR2 YNFKEQ. The CDR3 spells CASSQDAGPGELFF. CDR3 nucleotides: TGTGCCAGCAGCCAAGATGCAGGGCCCGGGGAGCTGTTTTTT.

There are many counts of this clonotype. The chain employs TRBV25-1 and TRBJ1-1, with a tentative D call TRBD1 (5 bases). Germline loops: CDR1 MGHDK, CDR2 SYGVNS. V dropped 6 bases and J dropped 7 bases, with 21 bases sitting between them. The CDR3 runs to 15 residues. CDR3: CASSPLWGTLNEAFF. The CDR3 DNA sequence: TGTGCCAGCAGCCCATTGTGGGGGACGCTTAATGAAGCTTTCTTT.

Notes on this clonotype: A read error may be the cause here, since a much bigger clone is one base away. This chain joins TRBV28 and TRBJ2-7; the match to TRBD2 covers 10 bases. This CDR3 has 14 residues. Germline CDR1 is MDHEN and CDR2 is SYDVKM. The ends lost 5 bases at V and 7 bases at J; junction bases unmatched: 8. The CDR3 sequence: CASSPDSGRGEQYF. The DNA of the CDR3 is TGTGCCAGCAGTCCTGACAGCGGGAGGGGGGAGCAGTACTTC.

Many counts were recorded for this clonotype. The chain links TRBV15 to TRBJ2-7, with 8 bases identical to TRBD2. The CDR3 totals 18 residues. V shed 0 bases and J 3 bases; nucleotides not matched to a gene: 13. Germline CDR1 and CDR2: LNHNV and YYDKDF (reference sequence). The CDR3 here is CATSREGLAGATSYEQYF. In nucleotides, the CDR3 is TGTGCCACCAGCAGAGAGGGGCTAGCGGGTGCGACTAGCTACGAGCAGTACTTC. The full variable domain, rest sourced from reference TRBV15 and TRBJ2-7, is DAMVIQNPRYQVTQFGKPVTLSCSQTLNHNVMYWYQQKSSQAPKLLFHYYDKDFNNEADTPDNFQSRRPNTSFCFLDIRSPGLGDTAMYLCATSREGLAGATSYEQYFGPGTRLTVT.

This clonotype was counted only a few times. The chain employs TRBV10-3 and TRBJ1-5, with 8 bases fitting TRBD1. The CDR3 spans 20 residues. Germline V CDR1 and CDR2: ENHRY, SYGVKD. J was trimmed by 5 bases and V by 6 bases; bases with no gene match: 24. CDR3 sequence: CAISPRPHFGGQAGDQPQHF. The DNA for the CDR3 is TGTGCCATCAGCCCTCGACCTCACTTTGGGGGACAGGCGGGGGATCAGCCCCAGCATTTT.

In this sample, this clonotype turned up many times. The V and J genes are TRBV6-1 and TRBJ2-1, with D perhaps matching TRBD2 (6 bases). From germline, CDR1 is MNHNS and CDR2 SASEGT. The V and J ends lost 6 bases and 1 base respectively, with 16 bases between them. The CDR3 is 16 residues long. CDR3: CASRATVADSYNEQFF. CDR3 sequence (DNA): TGTGCCAGCAGAGCTACCGTAGCGGATTCCTACAATGAGCAGTTCTTC.

This clonotype was seen a few times. The rearrangement joins TRBV20-1 to TRBJ2-3, with TRBD2 matching 9 bases. J was trimmed by 0 bases and V by 5 bases; bases with no gene match: 6. CDR1 and CDR2 (germline): DFQATT, SNEGSKA (reference sequence). The CDR3 sequence is 15 residues long. CDR3 sequence reads: CSADSGRGSTDTQYF. The CDR3 region has the DNA TGCAGTGCTGATAGCGGGAGAGGGAGCACAGATACGCAGTATTTT.

This clonotype has ten or more counts. The chain combines TRBV30 with TRBJ2-7, with D hard to call. The CDR3 spans 13 residues. V shed 2 bases and J shed 0 bases, with 8 bases lying between them. Germline-derived CDR1 and CDR2 are GTSNPN and SVGIG (reference sequence). The CDR3 is CAWSLTFSYEQYF. The CDR3 region has the DNA TGTGCCTGGAGTCTAACGTTCTCCTACGAGCAGTACTTC.

About this clonotype: This may be a read error, as it is one base from a much larger clone. The genes are TRBV12-3 or TRBV12-4 and TRBJ2-3; TRBD2 matches 11 bases. The CDR3 contains 16 residues. The CDR3: CASSLAGGSGTDTQYF. CDR3 coding DNA: TGTGCCAGCAGTCTAGCGGGAGGATCGGGCACAGATACGCAGTATTTT.

This clonotype occurred a few times. It may be a read error: a sequence one base away is much more abundant. The chain joins TRBV11-2 to TRBJ2-1; no definite D call. The CDR3 is made up of 14 amino acids. CDR1 and CDR2 (germline): SGHAT, FQNNGV. CDR3 bases: TGTGCCAGCGGCTTACTGGGAAACTACAATGAGCAGTTCTTC. This sequence encodes CASGLLGNYNEQFF. Based on the CDR3 plus reference TRBV11-2 and TRBJ2-1, the full variable domain is EAGVAQSPRYKIIEKRQSVAFWCNPISGHATLYWYQQILGQGPKLLIQFQNNGVVDDSQLPKDRFSAERLKGVDSTLKIQPAKLEDSAVYLCASGLLGNYNEQFFGPGTRLTVL.

This clonotype was counted ten times or more. The CDR3 DNA follows: TGTGCCAGCAGTTCCTCCCAGGGAAGCCCTAACTATGGCTACACCTTC. Its translation: CASSSSQGSPNYGYTF. This rearrangement joins TRBV6-1 to TRBJ1-2; D is perhaps TRBD1 (5 bases). Germline CDR1 is MNHNS and CDR2 is SASEGT. The CDR3 loop spans 16 amino acids. With 5 bases removed from V and 0 bases from J, the gap between germline ends came to 16 bases.

This clonotype was found many times. J is TRBJ2-2 and V is TRBV7-2, with 9 bases that match TRBD1. J lost 5 bases, V lost 4 bases, and 11 bases had no gene match. The CDR3 is 17 amino acids. CDR1 SGHTA and CDR2 FQGNSA come from the germline V gene. The CDR3 is CASSSGQGISWTGELFF. As DNA, the CDR3 is TGTGCCAGCAGCTCGGGACAGGGTATTTCTTGGACCGGGGAGCTGTTTTTT. Combining the CDR3 with reference TRBV7-2 and TRBJ2-2 gives the whole variable domain GAGVSQSPSNKVTEKGKDVELRCDPISGHTALYWYRQSLGQGLEFLIYFQGNSAPDKSGLPSDRFSAERTGGSVSTLTIQRTQQEDSAVYLCASSSGQGISWTGELFFGEGSRLTVL.

V is TRBV13 and J is TRBJ2-1, with D unresolved. V was trimmed by 2 bases and J by 2 bases, leaving 10 bases between them. Germline loops: CDR1 PRHDT, CDR2 FYEKMQ (reference sequence). CDR3 length equals 15 residues. CDR3 region: CASSLQESPYNEQFF. CDR3 nucleotide sequence: TGTGCCAGCAGCTTACAGGAAAGCCCCTACAATGAGCAGTTCTTC.

This clonotype was recorded at least ten times. The V call is TRBV6-1, the J call TRBJ2-7, with D perhaps matching TRBD1 (6 bases). CDR1 and CDR2 (germline): MNHNS, SASEGT. The CDR3 totals 19 residues. The V and J ends lost 5 bases and 0 bases respectively, with 26 bases between them. CDR3 nucleotide sequence: TGTGCCAGCAGTCCATTTGGGGACGACAGGTTCCACCCCTCCTACGAGCAGTACTTC. Translation gives CASSPFGDDRFHPSYEQYF.

This clonotype showed up many times. The J gene is TRBJ2-3, the V gene TRBV20-1, with 13 nucleotides matching TRBD2. Germline CDR1 is DFQATT and CDR2 is SNEGSKA (reference sequence). The CDR3 extends over 15 amino acids. Germline trimming cut 2 bases from V and 4 bases from J; bases unmatched to any gene: 3. Written as DNA, the CDR3 is TGCAGTGCTAGAACTAGCGGGAGGGCCGCAGATACGCAGTATTTT. Amino acid sequence: CSARTSGRAADTQYF.

This clonotype came up a few times. The chain is built from TRBV5-5 and TRBJ2-7; D call uncertain. The CDR3 is 13 residues long. With 2 bases removed from V and 0 bases from J, the gap between germline ends came to 6 bases. The germline V gene encodes CDR1 SGHKS and CDR2 YYEKEE (reference sequence). The CDR3 nucleotides are TGTGCCAGCAGCTTCTCCCTCTCCTACGAGCAGTACTTC. This codes for CASSFSLSYEQYF.

This clonotype was detected only a few times. The rearrangement joins TRBV19 to TRBJ2-4; 7 bases agree with TRBD1. This CDR3 comprises 13 residues. The V gene's germline CDR1 is LNHDA and CDR2 SQIVND (reference sequence). V was pared by 5 bases and J by 8 bases, with 6 bases of the junction left unmatched. Written as DNA, the CDR3 is TGTGCCAGTAGTCTCGGGACAGTTGACATTCAGTACTTC. This encodes CASSLGTVDIQYF.

This clonotype came up a few times. The gene calls are TRBV29-1 and TRBJ2-5; D remains ambiguous. Trimming removed 5 bases from V and 1 base from J, with 14 bases in between. In germline, CDR1 is SQVTM, CDR2 ANQGSEA. This CDR3 has 14 residues. The CDR3 loop reads CSVLPGWAQETQYF. CDR3 bases: TGCAGCGTTCTTCCCGGCTGGGCCCAAGAGACCCAGTACTTC.

This clonotype was detected ten times or more. The chain carries TRBV27 and TRBJ2-7, with D possibly matching TRBD1 (6 bases). This CDR3 region has 16 residues. V was shortened by 7 bases and J by 1 base, with 20 bases between the two germline ends. The germline V gene has CDR1 MNHEY and CDR2 SMNVEV (reference sequence). CDR3 loop: CASTGTGFSGSYEQYF. CDR3 nucleotides: TGTGCCAGCACGGGCACAGGGTTTTCGGGGTCCTACGAGCAGTACTTC.

This clonotype has only a few counts. The J gene is TRBJ1-5, the V gene TRBV7-9; 7 bases are a match to TRBD1. Trimming at V came to 6 bases and at J to 0 bases, leaving 8 bases not matched to a gene. Germline V CDR1 and CDR2: SEHNR, FQNEAQ (reference sequence). CDR3 length equals 16 residues. The CDR3 nucleotides are TGTGCCAGCAGTGACCGGGACAGAACTAGCAATCAGCCCCAGCATTTT. Its protein is CASSDRDRTSNQPQHF.

This clonotype was detected a few times. The chain joins TRBV20-1 to TRBJ2-1; TRBD2 might be the D (5 bases). The germline CDR1 and CDR2 sequences are DFQATT and SNEGSKA (reference sequence). The CDR3 has 15 residues. V was shortened by 5 bases and J by 2 bases, with 16 bases between the two germline ends. The CDR3 sequence: CSAEASGKTYNEQFF. The CDR3 DNA is TGCAGTGCTGAAGCTTCCGGGAAGACCTACAATGAGCAGTTCTTC.

This clonotype was detected many times. The genes are TRBV7-2 and TRBJ1-1; D is unresolved. This CDR3 region has 15 residues. The germline V gene encodes CDR1 SGHTA and CDR2 FQGNSA. Trimming removed 2 bases at V and 8 bases at J, with 18 bases between. CDR3 DNA sequence: TGTGCCAGCAGCTTACGACCCCCTCTAGGCGTGGAAGCTTTCTTT. Amino acid sequence: CASSLRPPLGVEAFF.

The rearrangement uses TRBV15 and TRBJ1-3, with unresolved D. This CDR3 spans 14 amino acids. The V gene lost 0 bases and the J gene lost 5 bases, with 8 bases spanning the gap. CDR1 and CDR2 from the germline V gene are LNHNV and YYDKDF (reference sequence). The CDR3 spells CATSRDQERNTIYF. CDR3 sequence (DNA): TGTGCCACCAGCAGAGATCAGGAGAGAAACACCATATATTTT.

This clonotype has a count of ten or more. The chain uses TRBV20-1 and TRBJ1-5; tentatively, D is TRBD1 (5 bases). Trimming cost V 3 bases and J 2 bases, with 14 bases left between them. This CDR3 region has 15 residues. CDR1 is DFQATT, CDR2 SNEGSKA, per germline (reference sequence). The CDR3 loop reads CSARPWGKGNQPQHF. DNA for the CDR3: TGCAGTGCTAGGCCGTGGGGGAAGGGCAATCAGCCCCAGCATTTT.

CDR3 nucleotides: TGCAGTGGGGGCAGGGCGGCAACTAATGAAAAACTGTTTTTT. Translating it yields CSGGRAATNEKLFF. The V and J genes are TRBV20-1 and TRBJ1-4; maybe TRBD1 (5 bases). This CDR3 has 14 residues. Germline CDR1 is DFQATT and CDR2 is SNEGSKA (reference sequence). V lost 7 bases, J lost 0 bases, and 12 bases lay in between.

This clonotype was picked up a small number of times. In DNA, the CDR3 is TGTGCCAGCAGTTTATCGGGCGGTTGGGAGGCCCAGTACTTC. It codes for CASSLSGGWEAQYF. V gene TRBV28 combines with J gene TRBJ2-5; maybe TRBD2 (6 bases). The germline V and J ends were trimmed by 1 base and 9 bases, with 15 bases remaining between them. The CDR3 length is 14 residues. CDR1 and CDR2 from the germline V gene are MDHEN and SYDVKM.

To note about this clonotype: A single base separates this from a much larger clone, so it may be a read error. The V call is TRBV19, the J call TRBJ1-5; possibly TRBD1 for D (5 bases). V gave up 3 bases and J gave up 5 bases, with 20 bases separating them. This CDR3 has 17 residues. From germline, CDR1 is LNHDA and CDR2 SQIVND (reference sequence). In DNA form, the CDR3 reads TGTGCCAGTAGTATGACAGTGGTGGTGGCTTACCATCAGCCCCAGCATTTT. Translating it yields CASSMTVVVAYHQPQHF.

This clonotype was picked up a small number of times. The CDR3 reads CASTRPRTSFYEQYF. The DNA for the CDR3 is TGTGCCAGCACGAGACCGCGGACTAGCTTCTATGAGCAGTACTTC. The rearrangement joins TRBV6-1 to TRBJ2-7, with TRBD2 matching over 8 bases. Trimming removed 7 bases from V and 7 bases from J; junction bases left unmatched: 15. The CDR3 spans 15 residues. Germline CDR1 MNHNS, CDR2 SASEGT.

This clonotype was counted between two and nine times. The chain has TRBV25-1 and TRBJ2-5, with D tentatively TRBD2 (7 bases). Trimming stripped 3 bases from V and 4 bases from J, with 21 bases between. This CDR3 is built from 17 residues. CDR1 and CDR2 from the germline V gene are MGHDK and SYGVNS. The CDR3 DNA reads as TGTGCCAGCAGTGACCTCGGGGGAGGGGGAGAGTCAGAGACCCAGTACTTC. This gives the protein CASSDLGGGGESETQYF.